A single sample gave rise to the 32 T cell receptor beta chains below, sequenced in a study of cytomegalovirus exposure and HLA in healthy donors. The study ran its PCR with 60 Vbeta and 13 Jbeta primers. TCRdb keeps only in-frame clones here, not all; method: immunoSEQ multiplex PCR. The data contain 150,000 or so clones, almost 85% of them singletons. The sequencing sample was made of PBMCs. The receptors stem from a boy aged 2 to 9 in good health and CMV-seronegative.

This chain joins TRBV5-1 and TRBJ2-2; weak D call: TRBD1 (7 bases). The CDR3 has 16 residues. Trimming removed 2 bases at V and 2 bases at J, with 13 bases between. The germline V gene has CDR1 SGHRS and CDR2 YFSETQ. The CDR3 sequence: CASSLSQGGNTGELFF. The CDR3 DNA sequence: TGCGCCAGCAGCTTATCTCAGGGGGGAAACACCGGGGAGCTGTTTTTT.

The chain carries TRBV10-3 and TRBJ2-2, with a possible D match to TRBD1 (5 bases). The germline V and J ends were trimmed by 8 bases and 3 bases, with 10 bases remaining between them. The CDR3 contains 13 residues. The germline V gene has CDR1 ENHRY and CDR2 SYGVKD. CDR3 sequence (DNA): TGTGCCATCGGGGCAAGGGACACCGGGGAGCTGTTTTTT. As protein: CAIGARDTGELFF.

The CDR3: CASSTGTSNTEAFF. Here the CDR3 DNA reads TGTGCCAGCAGTACAGGGACCTCGAACACTGAAGCTTTCTTT. The rearrangement uses TRBV6-5 and TRBJ1-1; TRBD1 is a possible D gene (6 bases). V was shortened by 5 bases and J by 1 base, with 11 bases between the two germline ends. The CDR3 consists of 14 residues. The germline V gene has CDR1 MNHEY and CDR2 SVGAGI.

The CDR3 sequence: CASSFSGPLDEQYF. The CDR3 bases are TGCGCCAGCAGCTTCTCAGGGCCCCTGGACGAGCAGTACTTC. J is TRBJ2-7 and V is TRBV5-1, with TRBD1 as a possible D gene (5 bases). Germline lookup yields CDR1 SGHRS and CDR2 YFSETQ. CDR3 size: 14 residues. V lost 2 bases, J lost 5 bases, and 14 bases lay in between.

The gene calls are TRBV5-1 and TRBJ1-4; D gene ambiguous. Trimming took off 0 bases at V and 0 bases at J, with 6 bases between the two ends. The CDR3 has 15 residues. Per the germline V gene, CDR1 is SGHRS and CDR2 is YFSETQ. The CDR3 DNA is TGCGCCAGCAGCTTGGGGCCTCCAACTAATGAAAAACTGTTTTTT. The encoded protein is CASSLGPPTNEKLFF.

J is TRBJ1-1 and V is TRBV5-1; TRBD1 is a possible D gene (6 bases). The V and J ends lost 3 bases and 3 bases respectively, with 21 bases between them. This CDR3 has 17 amino acids. The germline V gene encodes CDR1 SGHRS and CDR2 YFSETQ. CDR3 residues: CASSWAPLWEGDTEAFF. The DNA of the CDR3 is TGCGCCAGCAGCTGGGCACCTCTATGGGAGGGGGACACTGAAGCTTTCTTT. Looking up the rest from reference TRBV5-1 and TRBJ1-1 gives the full variable domain: KAGVTQTPRYLIKTRGQQVTLSCSPISGHRSVSWYQQTPGQGLQFLFEYFSETQRNKGNFPGRFSGRQFSNSRSEMNVSTLELGDSALYLCASSWAPLWEGDTEAFFGQGTRLTVV.

The sample holds one count of this clone. The rearrangement links TRBV5-6 to TRBJ2-2; TRBD1 matches 7 bases. V gave up 7 bases and J gave up 7 bases; unmatched junction bases: 4. The V gene's germline CDR1 is SGHDT and CDR2 YYEEEE. The CDR3 spans 12 residues. This CDR3 reads CASSTGYGELFF. CDR3 DNA: TGTGCCAGCTCGACAGGGTACGGGGAGCTGTTTTTT.

This chain connects TRBV9 to TRBJ2-2; 12 positions match TRBD2. Germline V gives CDR1 SGDLS, CDR2 YYNGEE. V lost 4 bases to trimming and J lost 6 bases; unmatched junction nucleotides: 7. This CDR3 comprises 16 residues. CDR3 sequence (DNA): TGTGCCAGCAGCCCCCGACTAGCGGGAGTGGCCGGGGAGCTGTTTTTT. Translated, it gives CASSPRLAGVAGELFF.

The chain couples TRBV18 to TRBJ1-2; D is undetermined. Germline CDR1 reads KGHSH; CDR2 reads LQKENI. V shed 3 bases and J shed 8 bases, with 28 bases lying between them. The CDR3 length is 18 residues. CDR3 nucleotides: TGTGCCAGCTCACCGGTGGTTCGGGAAACCGATCGGATGGGAGGCTACACCTTC. It specifies CASSPVVRETDRMGGYTF.

The chain employs TRBV9 and TRBJ1-1; D is unclear. Germline lookup yields CDR1 SGDLS and CDR2 YYNGEE. The CDR3 contains 12 residues. Trimming took off 5 bases at V and 1 base at J, with 6 bases between the two ends. The chain's CDR3 is CASSRQNTEAFF. CDR3 nucleotide sequence: TGTGCCAGCAGTAGACAGAACACTGAAGCTTTCTTT.

This sequence joins TRBV28 and TRBJ1-5, with a weak D call TRBD1 (6 bases). CDR3 length: 16 residues. V lost 9 bases, J lost 4 bases, and 22 bases lay in between. Per the germline V gene, CDR1 is MDHEN and CDR2 is SYDVKM. The DNA of the CDR3 is TGTGCCAGTCTTAACCCCGGGACATTTGGTAATCAGCCCCAGCATTTT. Its protein product is CASLNPGTFGNQPQHF.

The rearrangement joins TRBV7-8 to TRBJ2-7; D is possibly TRBD2 (5 bases). V shed 1 base and J shed 0 bases, with 13 bases lying between them. This CDR3 spans 16 amino acids. Germline V gives CDR1 SGHVS, CDR2 FQNEAQ. CDR3 loop: CASSLVPEGSSYEQYF. DNA of the CDR3: TGTGCCAGCAGCTTAGTCCCCGAGGGAAGCTCCTACGAGCAGTACTTC. Looking up the rest from reference TRBV7-8 and TRBJ2-7 gives the full variable domain: GAGVSQSPRYKVAKRGQDVALRCDPISGHVSLFWYQQALGQGPEFLTYFQNEAQLDKSGLPSDRFFAERPEGSVSTLKIQRTQQEDSAVYLCASSLVPEGSSYEQYFGPGTRLTVT.

The chain couples TRBV5-1 to TRBJ2-1; D remains unclear. Germline CDR1 SGHRS, CDR2 YFSETQ. This CDR3 spans 14 amino acids. V lost 5 bases and J lost 0, with 9 bases in between. The CDR3 loop is CASRLGSSYNEQFF. CDR3 nucleotides: TGCGCCAGCAGGCTCGGTAGCTCCTACAATGAGCAGTTCTTC. The complete variable domain, with remaining parts taken from reference TRBV5-1 and TRBJ2-1, reads KAGVTQTPRYLIKTRGQQVTLSCSPISGHRSVSWYQQTPGQGLQFLFEYFSETQRNKGNFPGRFSGRQFSNSRSEMNVSTLELGDSALYLCASRLGSSYNEQFFGPGTRLTVL.

Of note for this clone: One end of the junction does not line up with germline, which may come from a read error. The chain combines TRBV19 with TRBJ2-5, with D possibly matching TRBD1 (6 bases). The CDR3 covers 13 residues. Germline CDR1 LNHDA, CDR2 SQIVND (reference sequence). In DNA form, the CDR3 reads TGTGCCAGTAGTATGGGACACCAAGGGACCCAGTACTTC. Protein product: CASSMGHQGTQYF.

This clone has only a few counts. This chain uses TRBV6-5 with TRBJ1-5; D call uncertain. The CDR3 covers 15 residues. CDR1 and CDR2 from the germline V gene are MNHEY and SVGAGI. Deletions cut 5 bases from V and 6 bases from J, with 17 bases between. CDR3 in amino acids: CASSPSGRVGQPQHF. For the CDR3, the DNA is TGTGCCAGCAGTCCCTCGGGGAGGGTAGGTCAGCCCCAGCATTTT.

V is TRBV28 and J is TRBJ1-2, with a possible D match to TRBD1 (5 bases). The germline gives CDR1 MDHEN, CDR2 SYDVKM. The CDR3 totals 15 residues. The germline V and J ends were trimmed by 4 bases and 4 bases, with 16 bases remaining between them. In nucleotides, the CDR3 is TGTGCCAGCAGTTCTCCCCCCACAGGAACCTATGGCTACACCTTC. Translation gives CASSSPPTGTYGYTF.

This rearrangement joins TRBV6-6 to TRBJ1-5; tentative D call: TRBD1 (6 bases). From germline, CDR1 is MNHNY and CDR2 SVGAGI (reference sequence). Trimming pared 2 bases from V and 2 bases from J, leaving 10 bases between. The CDR3 is 15 residues long. CDR3 in DNA: TGTGCCAGCAGTTACCAGGGGCGGGGCAATCAGCCCCAGCATTTT. Protein: CASSYQGRGNQPQHF.

As for this clone: This same CDR3 is encoded by further DNA sequences in the sample. The rearrangement links TRBV20-1 to TRBJ2-7; the D is unclear. Trimming took off 5 bases at V and 1 base at J, with 3 bases between the two ends. The CDR3 spans 10 residues. The germline V gene has CDR1 DFQATT and CDR2 SNEGSKA (reference sequence). CDR3 sequence: CSALSYEQYF. The CDR3 DNA sequence: TGCAGTGCTCTGTCCTACGAGCAGTACTTC.

The chain employs TRBV10-3 and TRBJ2-7, with TRBD2 matching 11 bases. The CDR3 contains 13 residues. V shed 10 bases, J shed 5 bases, and the junction held 7 bases outside the gene matches. Germline V gene sequence: CDR1 ENHRY, CDR2 SYGVKD. CDR3 nucleotides: TGTGCCACCTTAGCGGGAGGGCTGGACGAGCAGTACTTC. Its protein product is CATLAGGLDEQYF.

The rearrangement joins TRBV18 to TRBJ2-7; D may be TRBD1 (5 bases). The germline gives CDR1 KGHSH, CDR2 LQKENI. The CDR3 totals 13 residues. The V end lost 3 bases, the J end lost 2 bases, and 8 bases lay between the germline ends. The CDR3 here is CASSPRQTYEQYF. The CDR3 DNA reads as TGTGCCAGCTCACCGCGACAGACCTACGAGCAGTACTTC.

The chain couples TRBV2 to TRBJ2-7; TRBD1 aligns across 8 bases. The CDR3 sequence is 14 residues long. Looked up from germline, CDR1 is SNHLY and CDR2 is FYNNEI. V shed 1 base, J shed 7 bases, and the junction held 6 bases outside the gene matches. In DNA form, the CDR3 reads TGTGCCAGCAGTGAAGGCCAGGGGGCGGGGGAGCAGTACTTC. Translation: CASSEGQGAGEQYF. The variable domain in full, with the rest retrieved from reference TRBV2 and TRBJ2-7, is EPEVTQTPSHQVTQMGQEVILRCVPISNHLYFYWYRQILGQKVEFLVSFYNNEISEKSEIFDDQFSVERPDGSNFTLKIRSTKLEDSAMYFCASSEGQGAGEQYFGPGTRLTVT.

This chain uses TRBV7-9 with TRBJ2-3; 11 nucleotides agree with TRBD2. Trimming removed 4 bases from V and 2 bases from J; junction bases left unmatched: 5. CDR3 length: 16 residues. Germline V gene lookup returns CDR1 SEHNR and CDR2 FQNEAQ (reference sequence). The CDR3 here is CASSWRLAGITDTQYF. CDR3 in DNA: TGTGCCAGCAGCTGGAGACTAGCGGGGATCACAGATACGCAGTATTTT.

V usage is TRBV28 and J usage is TRBJ2-7, with 13 bases that match TRBD2. CDR3 length: 15 residues. Germline CDR1 is MDHEN and CDR2 is SYDVKM. The junction had 4 bases not matched to a gene; V was cut back by 5 bases and J by 3 bases. The CDR3 DNA sequence: TGTGCCAGCAGTGGGGGGACTAGCGGGGACTACGAGCAGTACTTC. Residues: CASSGGTSGDYEQYF.

The V gene is TRBV2, the J gene TRBJ2-3; 7 bases match TRBD1. J was trimmed by 5 bases and V by 11 bases; bases with no gene match: 16. This CDR3 has 15 amino acids. Per germline, CDR1 SNHLY and CDR2 FYNNEI. Here the CDR3 reads CASKELAGGRDTQYF. As DNA, the CDR3 is TGTGCCTCCAAGGAATTAGCAGGGGGTCGAGATACGCAGTATTTT.

The chain couples TRBV29-1 to TRBJ2-4, with 14 nucleotides matching TRBD2. The CDR3 covers 17 residues. The J segment lost 0 bases and the V segment lost 7 bases, leaving 8 bases of the junction unmatched. Germline loops: CDR1 SQVTM, CDR2 ANQGSEA. The CDR3: CSAKTSGRAGAKNIQYF. Written as DNA, the CDR3 is TGCAGCGCGAAGACTAGCGGGAGGGCCGGAGCCAAAAACATTCAGTACTTC.

This clone was recorded once. This sequence joins TRBV6-5 and TRBJ1-5; a possible D gene is TRBD1 (6 bases). The CDR3 spans 14 residues. V lost 8 bases and J 4 bases, leaving 15 bases between the germline ends. CDR1 is MNHEY, CDR2 SVGAGI, per germline. DNA for the CDR3: TGTGCCAGCGGATACAGGGAGGGGAATCAGCCCCAGCATTTT. The encoded protein is CASGYREGNQPQHF.

In regard to this clone: One end of the junction fails to match germline, which may point to a read error. The chain uses TRBV30 and TRBJ2-2; TRBD1 matches at 11 bases. CDR1 and CDR2 from the germline V gene are GTSNPN and SVGIG (reference sequence). The CDR3 length is 15 residues. The CDR3 DNA reads TGTGCCTGGGGCGGACAGGGGGCGCATAGCGGGGAGCTGCTTTTT. This gives the protein CAWGGQGAHSGELLF.

V gene TRBV5-6 combines with J gene TRBJ1-5; D gene unclear. The CDR3 has 15 amino acids. Germline-derived CDR1 and CDR2 are SGHDT and YYEEEE. V shed 1 base and J shed 0 bases, with 8 bases lying between them. The CDR3 region has the DNA TGTGCCAGCAGCTTGTTACAGTATAGCAATCAGCCCCAGCATTTT. Translated: CASSLLQYSNQPQHF. The variable domain in full, completed from reference TRBV5-6 and TRBJ1-5, reads DAGVTQSPTHLIKTRGQQVTLRCSPKSGHDTVSWYQQALGQGPQFIFQYYEEEERQRGNFPDRFSGHQFPNYSSELNVNALLLGDSALYLCASSLLQYSNQPQHFGDGTRLSIL.

CDR3 DNA: TGTGCCAGCTCACTTCGACAGGGTACGGGTGAAAAACTGTTTTTT. Protein: CASSLRQGTGEKLFF. The chain has TRBV18 and TRBJ1-4, with 7 bases matching TRBD1. Looked up from germline, CDR1 is KGHSH and CDR2 is LQKENI. V lost 4 bases and J lost 7; bases outside the gene matches: 9. The CDR3 has 15 amino acids.

The chain has TRBV14 and TRBJ2-7; D gene uncertain. V lost 1 base and J lost 1, with 8 bases in between. Per the germline V gene, CDR1 is SGHDN and CDR2 is FVKESK. The CDR3 covers 14 residues. CDR3 amino acids: CASSQVDKSYEQYF. The CDR3 DNA is TGTGCCAGCAGCCAAGTCGACAAATCCTACGAGCAGTACTTC.

This clone was seen more than once but under ten times. The gene calls are TRBV5-1 and TRBJ2-7; D not certain. V was clipped by 2 bases and J by 0 bases, with 6 bases between them. Germline V CDR1 and CDR2: SGHRS, YFSETQ. The CDR3 has 13 amino acids. The CDR3 sequence: CASSFDNSYEQYF. CDR3 bases: TGCGCCAGCAGCTTTGACAACTCCTACGAGCAGTACTTC.

A single count supports this clone. J is TRBJ2-2 and V is TRBV5-6; 10 positions match TRBD2. Germline V CDR1 and CDR2: SGHDT, YYEEEE. V shed 1 base, J shed 4 bases, and the junction held 1 base outside the gene matches. CDR3 size: 15 residues. The CDR3 region is CASSLLAGGTGELFF. The DNA for the CDR3 is TGTGCCAGCAGCTTGTTAGCGGGAGGCACCGGGGAGCTGTTTTTT.